This T cell receptor beta chain derives from a study of PD-1 blockade in mismatch repair-deficient tumors. Assay: immunoSEQ multiplex PCR; the TCRdb copy retains only in-frame clones and omits some. The table records approximately 15,000 clones, about 80% of them present only once. Concerning this clone itself: The antigen is unknown. The junction differs from germline at one of its ends, possibly a read error.

Time point given: approximately nine-day in vitro stimulation with candidate neoantigen peptide 5. This CDR3 spans 16 amino acids. CDR1 is MNHNS, CDR2 SASEGT, per germline. The sequencing here drew on cells cultured in vitro, taken from a patient treated with pembrolizumab. The genes are TRBV6-1 and TRBJ1-2, with D possibly being TRBD1 (5 bases). The TCR was taken from an adult with mismatch repair-deficient cancer. In DNA form, the CDR3 reads TGTGCCAACAGTGCCCGGGGGATCCAGAAGGGCTATGGCTACACCTTC. Translated, it gives CANSARGIQKGYGYTF.